The clone carrying this TCR beta chain was detected once. The CDR3 length is 16 residues. Germline loops: CDR1 LNHDA, CDR2 SQIVND (reference sequence). V lost 7 bases to trimming and J lost 3 bases, with 16 bases between them. Original processing methods: Estimation of nucleated cell counts relied on the amplification of reference gene primers. Only in-frame clones appear in the TCRdb table, and some are missing; sequencing was by immunoSEQ multiplex PCR. The DNA gave D and trimming, while V, J and clone size come from that table. The sample contains approximately 170,000 clones, 80% to 85% of which appear only once. This sample was taken from a study of blood T cell repertoires in COVID-19.

Sequenced material: peripheral blood. The receptor comes from a human donor with acute or convalescent COVID-19. The donor label of this sample is uncertain. V gene TRBV19 combines with J gene TRBJ2-6, with a possible D match to TRBD1 (5 bases). Here the CDR3 reads CASNGRASNGANVLTF. As DNA, the CDR3 is TGTGCCAGTAACGGCAGGGCGAGTAATGGGGCCAACGTCCTGACTTTC.